This T cell receptor beta chain was captured in a study of Graves' ophthalmopathy and Graves' hyperthyroidism. Points from the study as a whole: Distinction of ophthalmopathy from stable hyperthyroidism by a 13-signature model reached about 87% sensitivity and 70% to 83% specificity.

The study amplified TCR beta CDR3 regions using RNA transcripts. HTBI-primed RT-PCR formed the first round, and a multiplex PCR formed the second. One entry per CDR3 protein, called by TCRdb with MiXCR from the multiplex PCR reads. The sample lists about 210,000 distinct CDR3 sequences; approximately 29% were seen once. This CDR3 is 15 amino acids long. V was clipped by 5 bases and J by 4 bases; unmatched bases: 5. Per germline, CDR1 SGHTA and CDR2 FQGNSA. The study excluded patients with other autoimmune diseases, uncontrolled infections, pregnancy or lactation. A remark on this clonotype: Antigen unknown.

The sequence derives from a man between 45 and 60 years old with Graves' ophthalmopathy. The chain carries TRBV7-2 and TRBJ2-5; 12 nucleotides match TRBD2. Specimen: peripheral blood. DNA for the CDR3: TGTGCCAGCAGCGCTAGCGGGGGGGCAGGAGAGACCCAGTACTTC. Its translation is CASSASGGAGETQYF.